This T cell receptor (beta chain) was documented in a study of technical replicates of blood from several donors. Assay: immunoSEQ multiplex PCR; the TCRdb copy retains only in-frame clones and omits some. The sample yields around 83,000 clones, about 93% seen once. The CDR3 loop spans 18 amino acids. From germline, CDR1 is LNHNV and CDR2 YYDKDF (reference sequence). V shed 0 bases, J shed 3 bases, and the junction held 9 bases outside the gene matches. This receptor was obtained from a human donor in good health. J is TRBJ1-1 and V is TRBV15, with 11 bases matching TRBD1. Sequences were obtained from T cells isolated from PBMCs. CDR3 nucleotide sequence: TGTGCCACCAGCAGAGATTTTTGGTGGGACAGGGGGGACACTGAAGCTTTCTTT. Translation gives CATSRDFWWDRGDTEAFF.